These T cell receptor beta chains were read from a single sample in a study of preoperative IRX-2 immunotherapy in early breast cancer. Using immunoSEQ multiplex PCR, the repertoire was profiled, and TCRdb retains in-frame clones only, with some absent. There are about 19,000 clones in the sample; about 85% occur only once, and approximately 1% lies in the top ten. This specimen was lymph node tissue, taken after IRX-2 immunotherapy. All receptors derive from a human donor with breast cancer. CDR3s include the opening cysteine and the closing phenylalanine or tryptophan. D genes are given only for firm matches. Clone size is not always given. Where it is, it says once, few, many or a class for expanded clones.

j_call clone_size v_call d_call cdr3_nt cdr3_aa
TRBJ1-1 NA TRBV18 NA TGTGCCAGCTCACGGGCAGTGGACACTGAAGCTTTCTTT CASSRAVDTEAFF
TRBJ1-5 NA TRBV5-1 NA TGCGCCAGCAGCTTGGATGGGGGGCTTCAGCCCCAGCATTTT CASSLDGGLQPQHF
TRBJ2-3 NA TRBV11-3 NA TGTGCCAGCAGCGGGTTAGCTACCTCAGATACGCAGTATTTT CASSGLATSDTQYF
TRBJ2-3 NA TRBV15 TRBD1 TGTGCCACCAGCAGAGAAGGGGGCCACACAGATACGCAGTATTTT CATSREGGHTDTQYF
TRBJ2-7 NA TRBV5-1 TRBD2 TGCGCCAGCAGCTTGGCTAGCGGGACCCACGAGCAGTACTTC CASSLASGTHEQYF
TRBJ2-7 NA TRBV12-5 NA TGTGCTAGTGGTTTGCCACCTACCGGGGGCGAGCAGTACTTC CASGLPPTGGEQYF
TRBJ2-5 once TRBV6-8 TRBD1 TGTGCCAGCAGTAAAAGACAGGGGGCACGGGAGACCCAGTACTTC CASSKRQGARETQYF
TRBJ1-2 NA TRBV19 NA TGTGCCAGTAGTCCCCCCGGGACCCTAGGAGGAGGCTACACCTTC CASSPPGTLGGGYTF
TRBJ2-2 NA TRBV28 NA TGTGCCAGCAGCCCACAGGGAACGGCCGGGGAGCTGTTTTTT CASSPQGTAGELFF
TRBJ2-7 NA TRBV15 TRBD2 TGTGCCACCAGCAGAGGCGGGGGGAGCTACGAGCAGTACTTC CATSRGGGSYEQYF